One sample yielded the 16 T cell receptor beta chains listed below, sequenced in a study of cytomegalovirus exposure and HLA in healthy donors. Primers included in the PCR were 60 Vbeta and 13 Jbeta primers. Profiling relied on immunoSEQ multiplex PCR, and the TCRdb table lists in-frame clones only, not all of them. The table lists some 120,000 clones, 75% to 85% of them singletons. Sequenced material: PBMCs. The origin of the receptors is a male donor in good health and CMV-seronegative.

The V call is TRBV30, the J call TRBJ2-3; possible D gene TRBD2, 6 bases. There are 13 residues in the CDR3. The ends were cut back, 2 bases at V and 5 bases at J, with 11 bases in the middle. Looked up from germline, CDR1 is GTSNPN and CDR2 is SVGIG (reference sequence). The CDR3 nucleotides read TGTGCCTGGAGTAGACTAGTTGAAGATACGCAGTATTTT. Its protein product is CAWSRLVEDTQYF.

The chain links TRBV19 to TRBJ2-2; 7 nucleotides match TRBD2. The germline gives CDR1 LNHDA, CDR2 SQIVND (reference sequence). The CDR3 loop spans 16 amino acids. V was clipped by 0 bases and J by 3 bases; unmatched bases: 4. CDR3 loop: CASSIESGGYTGELFF. CDR3 sequence (DNA): TGTGCCAGTAGTATAGAGTCCGGGGGGTACACCGGGGAGCTGTTTTTT.

The rearrangement uses TRBV5-6 and TRBJ2-5; 8 bases match TRBD2. The J call is in doubt because the DNA end fits TRBJ2-7 better. Germline CDR1 SGHDT, CDR2 YYEEEE. This CDR3 has 19 amino acids. The CDR3 sequence: CASSLGRAGGGPATYEQYF. In DNA form, the CDR3 reads TGTGCCAGCAGCTTGGGGCGCGCGGGGGGTGGCCCCGCAACTTACGAGCAGTACTTC.

V is TRBV7-9 and J is TRBJ2-1; TRBD1 might be the D (5 bases). Germline V gene sequence: CDR1 SEHNR, CDR2 FQNEAQ (reference sequence). Between the trimmed V and J ends, which lost 7 bases and 4 bases, there was a span of 17 bases. CDR3 length equals 15 residues. In nucleotides, the CDR3 is TGTGCCAGCAACCCCTTCAGGGATGGTTACAATGAGCAGTTCTTC. This translates into CASNPFRDGYNEQFF.

V and J are TRBV19 and TRBJ1-2; 9 bases are shared with TRBD1. V shed 4 bases and J 6 bases; nucleotides not matched to a gene: 12. Looked up from germline, CDR1 is LNHDA and CDR2 is SQIVND (reference sequence). This CDR3 region has 16 residues. The DNA for the CDR3 is TGTGCCAGTAGTACCTTATCGGGGGACAGGGATCATGGCTACACCTTC. Translated, it gives CASSTLSGDRDHGYTF.

This clone was found a few times. This rearrangement joins TRBV4-3 to TRBJ1-6, with a possible D match to TRBD1 (5 bases). V dropped 0 bases and J dropped 7 bases, with 16 bases sitting between them. Germline V lookup: CDR1 LGHNA, CDR2 YSLEER. The CDR3 loop spans 17 amino acids. CDR3 sequence reads: CASSQERGGGGNSPLHF. CDR3 DNA sequence: TGCGCCAGCAGCCAAGAGAGGGGAGGCGGTGGGAATTCACCCCTCCACTTT.

The chain couples TRBV9 to TRBJ1-2; maybe TRBD1 (5 bases). The CDR3 totals 16 residues. Germline V gene data show CDR1 as SGDLS and CDR2 as YYNGEE. V shed 3 bases and J shed 4 bases, with 19 bases lying between them. CDR3: CASSAARTTMTYGYTF. The CDR3 bases are TGTGCCAGCAGCGCGGCCAGGACAACCATGACCTATGGCTACACCTTC. The whole variable domain, remainder taken from reference TRBV9 and TRBJ1-2, is DSGVTQTPKHLITATGQRVTLRCSPRSGDLSVYWYQQSLDQGLQFLIQYYNGEERAKGNILERFSAQQFPDLHSELNLSSLELGDSALYFCASSAARTTMTYGYTFGSGTRLTVV.

The V and J genes are TRBV4-1 and TRBJ2-7; 7 bases fit TRBD1. Germline CDR1 and CDR2: MGHRA and YSYEKL. This CDR3 contains 14 residues. With 1 base clipped from V and 2 bases from J, the junction kept 2 bases outside the gene matches. This CDR3 reads CASSQGQGAYEQYF. For the CDR3, the DNA is TGCGCCAGCAGCCAAGGACAGGGAGCCTACGAGCAGTACTTC.

V usage is TRBV7-2 and J usage is TRBJ2-7; 10 nucleotides align to TRBD2. The CDR3 sequence is 16 residues long. CDR1 and CDR2 from the germline V gene are SGHTA and FQGNSA. V lost 4 bases to trimming and J lost 1 base; unmatched junction nucleotides: 7. DNA for the CDR3: TGTGCCAGCAGCTCGCAACCGGGACTAGCGTCCTACGAGCAGTACTTC. This gives the protein CASSSQPGLASYEQYF.

The chain carries TRBV20-1 and TRBJ2-2; D is unclear. Germline V gives CDR1 DFQATT, CDR2 SNEGSKA (reference sequence). CDR3 length: 11 residues. V dropped 1 base and J dropped 7 bases, with 4 bases sitting between them. The CDR3, as DNA: TGCAGTGCTAGAGGCGGCGGGGAGCTGTTTTTT. The encoded protein is CSARGGGELFF.

CDR3 DNA sequence: TGTGCCATCAGTGACGGGGTTAGGACAGATACGCAGTATTTT. Protein product: CAISDGVRTDTQYF. The rearrangement joins TRBV10-3 to TRBJ2-3, with a tentative D call TRBD2 (5 bases). This CDR3 comprises 14 residues. The germline V gene encodes CDR1 ENHRY and CDR2 SYGVKD. V dropped 3 bases and J dropped 3 bases, with 10 bases sitting between them.

The gene calls are TRBV9 and TRBJ2-3; 8 bases map to TRBD2. The CDR3 totals 15 residues. Germline-derived CDR1 and CDR2 are SGDLS and YYNGEE. Germline trimming cut 4 bases from V and 2 bases from J; bases unmatched to any gene: 6. CDR3 nucleotide sequence: TGTGCCAGCAGCCCGACTAGCGCTATCACAGATACGCAGTATTTT. It encodes CASSPTSAITDTQYF.

This sequence joins TRBV29-1 and TRBJ2-2; D may be TRBD2 (5 bases). The germline V and J ends were trimmed by 2 bases and 4 bases, with 11 bases remaining between them. From germline, CDR1 is SQVTM and CDR2 ANQGSEA. The CDR3 totals 14 residues. This CDR3 is CSVEWSSGTGELFF. The CDR3 region has the DNA TGCAGCGTTGAATGGAGCAGCGGCACCGGGGAGCTGTTTTTT.

In this sample, this clone turned up once. The sample carries other DNA sequences with the same CDR3. This chain joins TRBV30 and TRBJ2-2; tentative D call: TRBD1 (6 bases). Germline lookup yields CDR1 GTSNPN and CDR2 SVGIG (reference sequence). The CDR3 has 13 residues. The V end lost 3 bases, the J end lost 5 bases, and 10 bases lay between the germline ends. CDR3 loop: CAWSPGATGELFF. The CDR3 DNA reads TGTGCCTGGAGCCCAGGGGCTACCGGGGAGCTGTTTTTT. The entire variable domain, with the rest obtained from reference TRBV30 and TRBJ2-2, is as follows: SQTIHQWPATLVQPVGSPLSLECTVEGTSNPNLYWYRQAAGRGLQLLFYSVGIGQISSEVPQNLSASRPQDRQFILSSKKLLLSDSGFYLCAWSPGATGELFFGEGSRLTVL.

V and J are TRBV5-1 and TRBJ2-7; 7 bases are shared with TRBD1. The CDR3 is 16 residues long. Per germline, CDR1 SGHRS and CDR2 YFSETQ. J lost 5 bases, V lost 4 bases, and 15 bases had no gene match. The CDR3 region has the DNA TGCGCCAGCAGCGCACCGGTCGGACAGGCTGGAGACGAGCAGTACTTC. Protein product: CASSAPVGQAGDEQYF. Full variable domain (rest looked up from reference TRBV5-1 and TRBJ2-7): KAGVTQTPRYLIKTRGQQVTLSCSPISGHRSVSWYQQTPGQGLQFLFEYFSETQRNKGNFPGRFSGRQFSNSRSEMNVSTLELGDSALYLCASSAPVGQAGDEQYFGPGTRLTVT.

With regard to this clone: One junction end disagrees with the germline gene, perhaps due to a read error. The V gene is TRBV7-9, the J gene TRBJ1-4; tentative D call: TRBD1 (5 bases). In germline, CDR1 is SEHNR, CDR2 FQNEAQ (reference sequence). CDR3 size: 15 residues. CDR3 sequence reads: CSSSLTGADNEKLFF. For the CDR3, the DNA is TGTTCCAGCAGCTTAACAGGTGCAGATAATGAAAAACTGTTTTTT.